The T cell receptor beta chain under discussion was sequenced for a study of vaccination effects on CD4 cells after COVID-19. V lost 6 bases and J lost 4; bases outside the gene matches: 6. The CDR3 is 14 residues long. Germline assignment: CDR1 MNHEY and CDR2 SVGEGT. A note on this clone: Its matching antigen is unknown.

The method was immunoSEQ multiplex PCR; TCRdb's version includes in-frame clones alone and lacks a portion of them. The sample holds tens of thousands of clones, around two thirds seen once. The study, taken as a whole, reports: Infection- and vaccine-induced clones contracted markedly late after vaccination. Researchers reported few convalescent patients and no early post-infection timepoints in the study.

Expansion with viral peptide pools was applied to antigen-specific CD4+ T cells by the ViraFEST assay prior to sequencing. Investigators separated out CD4+ T cells once around 9 days of culture had passed. Either the BNT162b2 or mRNA-1273 vaccine was given to participants in two doses. Each vaccine recipient was nucleocapsid antibody negative and had no prior SARS-CoV-2 infection. The sequence was obtained from a human donor who received a COVID-19 vaccine. Sequenced here: CD4+ T cells from PBMCs cultured with HCoV-229E spike peptides, sampled after COVID-19 vaccination. The chain is built from TRBV6-2 or TRBV6-3 and TRBJ1-2; TRBD1 agrees at 9 bases. The CDR3 DNA reads as TGTGCCAGCAGCCTATTGGGACAGGGCTATGGCTACACCTTC. Its protein is CASSLLGQGYGYTF.